Below, 9 T cell receptor beta chains from the same sample are listed, as sequenced in a study of cytomegalovirus exposure and HLA in healthy donors. 13 Jbeta primers and 60 Vbeta primers were used for the PCR. Profiled with immunoSEQ multiplex PCR; TCRdb holds only in-frame clones, not every one. The table records some 140,000 clones, approximately 89% of them present only once. Sequenced: PBMCs. These receptors came from a woman aged 25-40 years in good health and CMV-seropositive.

V usage is TRBV30 and J usage is TRBJ2-3; tentative D call: TRBD2 (6 bases). V was clipped by 2 bases and J by 9 bases, with 15 bases between them. The germline V gene encodes CDR1 GTSNPN and CDR2 SVGIG (reference sequence). The CDR3 has 13 amino acids. CDR3 loop: CAWSRVTEGTQYF. CDR3 coding DNA: TGTGCCTGGAGTCGCGTCACGGAGGGCACGCAGTATTTT.

The DNA of the CDR3 is TGTGCCAGCTCGCGGGGACTAGCGGGGGACACCGGGGAGCTGTTTTTT. Translation: CASSRGLAGDTGELFF. V and J are TRBV18 and TRBJ2-2; 14 bases line up with TRBD2. This CDR3 is built from 16 residues. V lost 6 bases to trimming and J lost 3 bases; unmatched junction nucleotides: 3. Per germline, CDR1 KGHSH and CDR2 LQKENI.

The chain links TRBV1 to TRBJ2-3; TRBD2 is the table's D call, not checked against the DNA. TRBV1 is a recognized pseudogene. The CDR3 has 21 residues. The CDR3 spells CTSSPSQGKTSGGRSTDTQYF. The CDR3 DNA is TGCACCAGCAGCCCCTCTCAGGGGAAGACTAGCGGGGGGCGTAGCACAGATACGCAGTATTTT.

The chain links TRBV5-6 to TRBJ2-1; D is possibly TRBD1 (6 bases). The CDR3 is 15 amino acids. Germline V gene data show CDR1 as SGHDT and CDR2 as YYEEEE. V was clipped by 0 bases and J by 14 bases, with 21 bases between them. The CDR3 spells CASSLGTEGKASEFF. CDR3 nucleotides: TGTGCCAGCAGCTTGGGGACAGAAGGCAAGGCCTCAGAGTTCTTC.

The rearrangement links TRBV30 to TRBJ1-1; D perhaps matches TRBD1 (6 bases). The CDR3 contains 12 residues. The V gene's germline CDR1 is GTSNPN and CDR2 SVGIG (reference sequence). V was cut by 4 bases and J by 3 bases, with 9 bases left in between. CDR3 residues: CAWKYRDTEAFF. The CDR3 coding sequence is TGTGCCTGGAAGTACAGGGACACTGAAGCTTTCTTT.

V and J are TRBV2 and TRBJ2-1; D remains unclear. The CDR3 extends over 12 amino acids. The germline CDR1 and CDR2 sequences are SNHLY and FYNNEI. The V end was cut by 6 bases, the J end by 4 bases, with 7 bases between. Here the CDR3 DNA reads TGTGCCAGCAGGCCAGTTTACAATGAGCAGTTCTTC. The encoded protein is CASRPVYNEQFF.

This chain joins TRBV5-1 and TRBJ2-1; TRBD2 agrees at 12 bases. V dropped 3 bases and J dropped 4; count of bases not matched to a gene: 11. The CDR3 length is 18 residues. Germline V gene data show CDR1 as SGHRS and CDR2 as YFSETQ. CDR3 DNA: TGCGCCAGCAGCTACCGTGTCCCCGGGACTAGCGGGTACAATGAGCAGTTCTTC. This sequence encodes CASSYRVPGTSGYNEQFF.

Concerning this clone itself: The sample has other DNA sequences that encode this CDR3 too. The chain joins TRBV5-1 to TRBJ1-1; 9 bases agree with TRBD1. The CDR3 loop spans 14 amino acids. Per the germline V gene, CDR1 is SGHRS and CDR2 is YFSETQ. Unmatched junction bases numbered 5, after V lost 3 bases and J lost 5 bases. CDR3 DNA sequence: TGCGCCAGCAGCTCTACAGGGGGCGATACTGAAGCTTTCTTT. Protein sequence: CASSSTGGDTEAFF.

This clone was detected a few times. The gene calls are TRBV5-1 and TRBJ2-5; TRBD2 agrees at 15 bases. Trimming took 4 bases from V and 1 from J; bases not matched to a gene: 2. Germline CDR1 is SGHRS and CDR2 is YFSETQ. This CDR3 spans 16 amino acids. The CDR3: CASSRTSGGGQETQYF. CDR3 DNA sequence: TGCGCCAGCAGCAGGACTAGCGGGGGGGGCCAAGAGACCCAGTACTTC.